Sequencing of this T cell receptor (beta chain) was carried out in a study of T cell repertoires and Cas9 in healthy adults. Study details: Characterization of SpCas9-reactive CD4 and CD8 T cells covered multi-effector potency, cytotoxicity and lineage.

Notes on the study in general: SpCas9-reactive regulatory T cells reportedly mitigated SpCas9-reactive effector T cells in vitro.

Measured with immunoSEQ multiplex PCR; TCRdb has only the in-frame clones, and not every one. This repertoire shows roughly 23,000 clones, less than 95% found once; its top ten account for approximately 1.5%. This clone has only a few counts. Its antigen is not known. CDR1 is SEHNR and CDR2 is FQNEAQ in the germline V gene (reference sequence). The CDR3 runs to 11 residues. Deletions cut 9 bases from V and 5 bases from J, with 11 bases between. The rearrangement uses TRBV7-9 and TRBJ2-7; tentatively, D is TRBD1 or TRBD2 (5 bases each). What was sequenced was CD4+ effector T cells (CD127+, CD25-, CD137-, CD154-) from PBMCs; culture status not recorded. The clonotype originates from a human donor in good health. CDR3 bases: TGTGCCAGTCGGGGCCTGCACGAGCAGTACTTC. Translation: CASRGLHEQYF.